This T cell receptor beta chain was recovered during a study of OX40 agonist ivuxolimab in advanced cancers. Across the study: The study reported partial responses in three patients: one hepatocellular carcinoma, two cutaneous melanoma.

Study-level results: Some of the nonresponding patients also showed low levels of normalized T-cell clonal expansion. CD4+ and CD8+ blood T cells expanded clonally by week 6 at 0.1 to 3.0 mg/kg. CD4+ T cells averaged fewer expanded clones than CD8+ T cells.

A word on this clone: The antigen is not known.

Losses at the gene ends were 2 bases for V and 4 bases for J; bases not matched to a gene: 2. The germline gives CDR1 SNHLY, CDR2 FYNNEI. The CDR3 covers 14 residues. The assay was immunoSEQ multiplex PCR, and TCRdb's table has in-frame clones only and misses some. The sample comprises 60,000 to 70,000 clones, 75% to 90% of which are singletons, and approximately 2.6% rests with the top ten. This TCR was sampled from an adult with an advanced solid tumor such as melanoma, head and neck, liver or kidney cancer. The sequencing used CD4+ or CD8+ T cells sorted from blood, collected in a trial of the OX40 agonist ivuxolimab. This sequence joins TRBV2 and TRBJ1-5; 7 nucleotides align to TRBD1. The CDR3 coding sequence is TGTGCCAGCAGTGAAACGACAGGGAATCAGCCCCAGCATTTT. Translating it yields CASSETTGNQPQHF.